This T cell receptor beta chain stems from a study of cytomegalovirus exposure and HLA in healthy donors. Study-wide findings and caveats: Among the most significant clusters, several appeared linked to common viral pathogens in a later analysis.

Worth noting for this clone: No antigen is known for it.

This CDR3 region has 15 residues. V lost 0 bases and J lost 9, with 15 bases in between. In germline, CDR1 is SNHLY, CDR2 FYNNEI. PCR amplification relied on 60 Vbeta primers (plus 13 Jbeta primers). Here immunoSEQ multiplex PCR was the method, and the copy in TCRdb shows in-frame clones only, minus some. Here the sample spans about 140,000 clones, about 80% being singletons. Material for sequencing was PBMCs. This sequence joins TRBV2 and TRBJ2-1; D possibly corresponds to TRBD1 (6 bases). This TCR was recovered from a woman aged 60 to 75 in good health and CMV-seropositive. The CDR3 protein is CASSEALQGSGEQFF. The CDR3 nucleotides are TGTGCCAGCAGTGAAGCGCTTCAGGGGTCGGGTGAGCAGTTCTTC.